The sequence of this T cell receptor beta chain was determined in a study of cytomegalovirus exposure and HLA in healthy donors. From germline, CDR1 is SGHTA and CDR2 FQGTGA. The V and J ends lost 0 bases and 8 bases respectively, with 13 bases between them. The CDR3 covers 14 residues. Profiling relied on immunoSEQ multiplex PCR, and the TCRdb table lists in-frame clones only, not all of them. The sample contains over 60,000 clones, 85% to 95% of which appear only once. Regarding this clone: Its antigen is as yet unknown.

Broader study findings: Using the classifier, cytomegalovirus status was reportedly diagnosed with high specificity and sensitivity.

The genes are TRBV7-3 and TRBJ1-2; D not resolved. The receptor was isolated from a man aged 18-30 years in good health and CMV-seronegative. Sequencing used PBMCs. This CDR3 is CASSLTPTERGYTF. For the CDR3, the DNA is TGTGCCAGCAGCTTAACCCCGACGGAGAGGGGCTACACCTTC.